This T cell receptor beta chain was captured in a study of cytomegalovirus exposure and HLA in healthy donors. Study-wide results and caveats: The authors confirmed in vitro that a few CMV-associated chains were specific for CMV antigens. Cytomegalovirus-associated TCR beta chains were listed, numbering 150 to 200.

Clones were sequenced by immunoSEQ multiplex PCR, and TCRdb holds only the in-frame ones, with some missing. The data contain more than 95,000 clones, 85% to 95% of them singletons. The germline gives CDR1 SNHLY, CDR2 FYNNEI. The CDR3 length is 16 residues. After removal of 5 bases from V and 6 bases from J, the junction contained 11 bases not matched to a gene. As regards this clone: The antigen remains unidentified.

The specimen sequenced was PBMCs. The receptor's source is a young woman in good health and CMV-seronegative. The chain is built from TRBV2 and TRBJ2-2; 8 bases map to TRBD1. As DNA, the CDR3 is TGTGCCAGCAGTAGGACAGGGTTCAGTCAACCCGGGGAGCTGTTTTTT. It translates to CASSRTGFSQPGELFF.